This T cell receptor (beta chain) was observed in a study of blood T cell repertoires in COVID-19. Study details: There were acute and convalescent COVID-19 samples, and they came from the United States, Italy and Spain. T cells, B-cell-depleted T cells, or PBMCs provided the cDNA or gDNA that served as material.

Germline V gene sequence: CDR1 LGHDT, CDR2 YNNKEL (reference sequence). This CDR3 region has 16 residues. The V end was cut by 4 bases, the J end by 4 bases, with 18 bases between. Authors' data handling: Nucleated cell number was recorded as an estimate derived from reference gene primer amplification. Here immunoSEQ multiplex PCR was the method, and the copy in TCRdb shows in-frame clones only, minus some. Clone size and the V and J calls come from that table; the DNA yielded D and trimming. The sample has over 90,000 clones; approximately 85% are singletons. The chain couples TRBV3-1 (or the pseudogene TRBV3-2) to TRBJ2-3; D may be TRBD2 (6 bases). Sequenced input: peripheral blood. The TCR sequence derives from a man in his forties with active or convalescent COVID-19. The CDR3 DNA reads as TGTGCCAGCAGCCGTCAGCGACTAGGAGAAGCAGATACGCAGTATTTT. Protein sequence: CASSRQRLGEADTQYF.